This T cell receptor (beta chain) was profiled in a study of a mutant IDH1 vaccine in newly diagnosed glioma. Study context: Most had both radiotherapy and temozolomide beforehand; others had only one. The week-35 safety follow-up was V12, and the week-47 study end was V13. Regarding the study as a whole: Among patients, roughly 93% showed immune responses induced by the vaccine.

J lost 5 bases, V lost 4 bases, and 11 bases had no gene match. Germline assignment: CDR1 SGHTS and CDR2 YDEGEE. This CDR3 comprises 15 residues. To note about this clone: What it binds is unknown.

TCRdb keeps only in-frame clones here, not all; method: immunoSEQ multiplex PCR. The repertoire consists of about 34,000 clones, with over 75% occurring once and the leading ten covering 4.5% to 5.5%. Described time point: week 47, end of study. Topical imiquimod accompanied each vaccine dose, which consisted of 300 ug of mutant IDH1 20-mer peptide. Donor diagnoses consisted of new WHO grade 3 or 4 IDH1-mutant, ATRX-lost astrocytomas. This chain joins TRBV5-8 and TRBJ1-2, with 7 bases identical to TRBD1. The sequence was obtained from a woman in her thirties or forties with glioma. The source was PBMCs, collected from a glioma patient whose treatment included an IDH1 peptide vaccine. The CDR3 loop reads CASSGGRDSSYGYTF. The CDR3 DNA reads TGTGCCAGCAGCGGGGGCCGGGACAGCTCGTATGGCTACACCTTC.